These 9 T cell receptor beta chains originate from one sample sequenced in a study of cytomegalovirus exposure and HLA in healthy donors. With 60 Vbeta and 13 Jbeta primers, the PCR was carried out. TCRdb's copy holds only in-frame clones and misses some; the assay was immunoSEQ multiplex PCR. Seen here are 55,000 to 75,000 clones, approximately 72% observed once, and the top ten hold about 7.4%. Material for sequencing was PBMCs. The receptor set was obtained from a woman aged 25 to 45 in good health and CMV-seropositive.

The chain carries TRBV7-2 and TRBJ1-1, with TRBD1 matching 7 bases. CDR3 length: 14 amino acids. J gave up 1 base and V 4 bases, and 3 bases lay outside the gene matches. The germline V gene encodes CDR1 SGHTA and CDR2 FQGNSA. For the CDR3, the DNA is TGTGCCAGCAGCTCGGAGGGGGCGAACACTGAAGCTTTCTTT. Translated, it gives CASSSEGANTEAFF.

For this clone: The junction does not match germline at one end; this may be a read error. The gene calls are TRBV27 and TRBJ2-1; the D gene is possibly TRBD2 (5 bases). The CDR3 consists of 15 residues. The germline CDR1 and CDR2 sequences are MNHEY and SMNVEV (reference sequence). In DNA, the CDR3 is TGTGCCAGCAGTCTATCTCGAGGACTCACGAATGAGCAGTTCTTC. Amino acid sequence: CASSLSRGLTNEQFF.

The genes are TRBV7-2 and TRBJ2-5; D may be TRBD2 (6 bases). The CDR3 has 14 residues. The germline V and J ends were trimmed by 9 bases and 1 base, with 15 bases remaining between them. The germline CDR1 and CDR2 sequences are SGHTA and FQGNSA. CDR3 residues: CASTRYSGQETQYF. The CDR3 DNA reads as TGTGCCAGTACTAGGTATAGCGGCCAAGAGACCCAGTACTTC.

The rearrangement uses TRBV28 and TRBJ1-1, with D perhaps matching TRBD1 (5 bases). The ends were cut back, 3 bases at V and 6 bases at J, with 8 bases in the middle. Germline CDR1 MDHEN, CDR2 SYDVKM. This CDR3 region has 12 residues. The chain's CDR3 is CASSLWGAEAFF. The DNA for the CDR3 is TGTGCCAGCAGTTTGTGGGGCGCTGAAGCTTTCTTT.

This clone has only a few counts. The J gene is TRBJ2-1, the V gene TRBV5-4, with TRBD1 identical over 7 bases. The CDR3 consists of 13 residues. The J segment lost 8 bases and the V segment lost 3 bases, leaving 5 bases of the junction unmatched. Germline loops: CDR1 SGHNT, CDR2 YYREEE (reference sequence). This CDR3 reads CASSSHTGDEQFF. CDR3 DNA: TGTGCCAGCAGCTCCCATACAGGGGATGAGCAGTTCTTC.

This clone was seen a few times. In nucleotides, the CDR3 is TGCAGCGGCCTAGGACAGGCGGGAACGAACACTGAAGCTTTCTTT. Protein: CSGLGQAGTNTEAFF. This chain joins TRBV29-1 and TRBJ1-1; TRBD1 matches 7 bases. V lost 7 bases to trimming and J lost 1 base; unmatched junction nucleotides: 12. Per the germline V gene, CDR1 is SQVTM and CDR2 is ANQGSEA. There are 15 residues in the CDR3.

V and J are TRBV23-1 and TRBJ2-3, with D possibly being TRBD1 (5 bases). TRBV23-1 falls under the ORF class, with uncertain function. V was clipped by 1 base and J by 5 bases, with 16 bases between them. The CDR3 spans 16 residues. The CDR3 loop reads CASSQFAGQEEDTQYF. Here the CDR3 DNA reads TGCGCCAGCAGTCAATTTGCAGGACAAGAAGAAGATACGCAGTATTTT.

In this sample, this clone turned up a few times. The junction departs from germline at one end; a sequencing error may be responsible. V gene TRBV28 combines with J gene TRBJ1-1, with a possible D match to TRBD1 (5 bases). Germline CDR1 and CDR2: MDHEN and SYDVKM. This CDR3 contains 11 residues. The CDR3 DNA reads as TGTGCCAGTACCTTTTCAGGGCCCCGGATCTTT. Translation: CASTFSGPRIF.

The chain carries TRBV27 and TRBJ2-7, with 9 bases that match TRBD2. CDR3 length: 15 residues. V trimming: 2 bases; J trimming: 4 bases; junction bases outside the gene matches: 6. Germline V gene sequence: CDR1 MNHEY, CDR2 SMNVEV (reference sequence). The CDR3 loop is CASSLVAGANYEQYF. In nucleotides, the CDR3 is TGTGCCAGCAGTTTAGTAGCGGGAGCCAATTACGAGCAGTACTTC.